This T cell receptor (beta chain) was recorded in a study of blood T cell repertoires in COVID-19. Some clones are missing from TCRdb's copy, which holds only in-frame ones; the method was immunoSEQ multiplex PCR. The sample has 200,000 to 300,000 clones, around 85% seen once. The CDR3 sequence is 13 residues long. Trimming cost V 4 bases and J 2 bases, with 8 bases left between them. Germline V gives CDR1 SGHAT, CDR2 FQNNGV. This sequence joins TRBV11-2 and TRBJ1-2, with D maybe TRBD1 (6 bases). The sequence came from a man aged 45 to 65 with COVID-19, enrolled during active disease. Material: peripheral blood. This CDR3 reads CASSSTGNYGYTF. As DNA, the CDR3 is TGTGCCAGCAGCTCTACAGGGAACTATGGCTACACCTTC.